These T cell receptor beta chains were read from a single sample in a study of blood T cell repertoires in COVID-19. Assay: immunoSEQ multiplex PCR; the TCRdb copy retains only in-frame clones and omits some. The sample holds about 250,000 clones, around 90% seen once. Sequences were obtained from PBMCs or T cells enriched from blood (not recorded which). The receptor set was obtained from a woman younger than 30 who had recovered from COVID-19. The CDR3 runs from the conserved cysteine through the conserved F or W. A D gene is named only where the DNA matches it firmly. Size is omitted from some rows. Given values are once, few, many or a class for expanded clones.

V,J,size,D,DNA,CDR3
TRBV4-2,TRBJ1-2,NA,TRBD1,TGTGCCAGCAGCCAAGGCAGCGGGCAGGGGGCCTCCTATGGCTACACCTTC,CASSQGSGQGASYGYTF
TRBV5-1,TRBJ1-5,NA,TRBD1,TGCGCCAGCAGCTTGGGACAGGGGGCCGGACAGCCCCAGCATTTT,CASSLGQGAGQPQHF
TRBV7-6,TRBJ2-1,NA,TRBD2,TGTGCCAGCAGCCTGAACTCCGGGACTAGGAGGGAGCATGAGCAGTTCTTC,CASSLNSGTRREHEQFF
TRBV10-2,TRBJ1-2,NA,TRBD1,TGCGCCAGCAGGGGACAGATGGACTATGGCTACACCTTC,CASRGQMDYGYTF
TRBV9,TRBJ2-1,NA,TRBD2,TGTGCCAGCAGCGTAGGGAAGCGGGAGTATTTCGATGAGCAGTTCTTC,CASSVGKREYFDEQFF
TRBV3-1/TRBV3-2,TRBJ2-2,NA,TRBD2,TGTGCCAGCAGAGGACCGGGACTAGCGGGGGGCCGTAACACCGGGGAGCTGTTTTTT,CASRGPGLAGGRNTGELFF
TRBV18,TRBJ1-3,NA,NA,TGTGCCAGCTCACCCGCTGCACTCTCTGGAAACACCATATATTTT,CASSPAALSGNTIYF
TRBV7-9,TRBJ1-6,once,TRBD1,TGTGCCAGCAGCTCCGACAGGGGAAATTCACCCCTCCACTTT,CASSSDRGNSPLHF
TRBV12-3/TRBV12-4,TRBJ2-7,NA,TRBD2,TGTGCCAGCAACGCGGGGGTTGGCGAGCAGTACTTC,CASNAGVGEQYF
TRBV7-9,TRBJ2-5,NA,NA,TGTGCCAGCAGCTTACAGGGGGGCAGCCCCCAAGAGACCCAGTACTTC,CASSLQGGSPQETQYF
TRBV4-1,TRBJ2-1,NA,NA,TGCGCCAGCAGCCAAGTAGGCAGGCACAATGAGCAGTTCTTC,CASSQVGRHNEQFF
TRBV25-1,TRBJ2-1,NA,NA,TGTGCCAGCAGTGAACTAGGGAGCCATGAGCAGTTCTTC,CASSELGSHEQFF
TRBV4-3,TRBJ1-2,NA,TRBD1,TGCGCCAGCAGCCAAGATTACGGGACAGGGTTCGATGGCTACACCTTC,CASSQDYGTGFDGYTF
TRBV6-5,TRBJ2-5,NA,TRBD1,TGTGCCAGCAGCCGACAGGGTAGGGAGACCCAGTACTTC,CASSRQGRETQYF